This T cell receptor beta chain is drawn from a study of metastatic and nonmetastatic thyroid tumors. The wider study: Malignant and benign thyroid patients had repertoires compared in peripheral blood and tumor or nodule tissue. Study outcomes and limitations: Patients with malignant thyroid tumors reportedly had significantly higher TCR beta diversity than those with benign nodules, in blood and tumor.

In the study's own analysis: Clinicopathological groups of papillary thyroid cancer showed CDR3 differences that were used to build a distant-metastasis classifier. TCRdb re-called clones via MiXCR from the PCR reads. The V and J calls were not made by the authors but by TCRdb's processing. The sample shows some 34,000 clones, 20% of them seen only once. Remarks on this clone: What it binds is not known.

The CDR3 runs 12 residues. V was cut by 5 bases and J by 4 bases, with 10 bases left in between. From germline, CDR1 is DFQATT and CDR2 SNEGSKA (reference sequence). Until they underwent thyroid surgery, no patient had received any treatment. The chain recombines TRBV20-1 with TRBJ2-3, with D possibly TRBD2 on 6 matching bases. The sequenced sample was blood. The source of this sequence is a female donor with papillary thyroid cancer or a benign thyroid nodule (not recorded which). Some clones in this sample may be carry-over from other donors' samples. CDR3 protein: CSAAPGADTQYF. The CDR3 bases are TGCAGTGCTGCGCCGGGAGCAGATACGCAGTATTTT.